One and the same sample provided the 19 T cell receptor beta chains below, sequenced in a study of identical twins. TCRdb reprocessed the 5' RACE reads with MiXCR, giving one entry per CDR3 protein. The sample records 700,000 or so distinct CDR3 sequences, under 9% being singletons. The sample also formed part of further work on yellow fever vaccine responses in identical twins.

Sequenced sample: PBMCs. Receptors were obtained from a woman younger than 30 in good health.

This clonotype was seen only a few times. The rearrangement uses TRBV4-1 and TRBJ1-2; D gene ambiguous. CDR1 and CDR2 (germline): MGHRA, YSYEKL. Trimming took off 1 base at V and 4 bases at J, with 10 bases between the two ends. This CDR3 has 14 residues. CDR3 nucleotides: TGCGCCAGCAGCCAAGCGGTGGGTTTCTATGGCTACACCTTC. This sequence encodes CASSQAVGFYGYTF.

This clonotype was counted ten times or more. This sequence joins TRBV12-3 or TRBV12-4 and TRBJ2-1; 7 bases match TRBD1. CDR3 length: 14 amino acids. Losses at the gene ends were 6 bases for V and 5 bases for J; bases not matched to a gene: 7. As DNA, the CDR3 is TGTGCCAGCAGAAATGCCGGGACAGACAATGAGCAGTTCTTC. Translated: CASRNAGTDNEQFF.

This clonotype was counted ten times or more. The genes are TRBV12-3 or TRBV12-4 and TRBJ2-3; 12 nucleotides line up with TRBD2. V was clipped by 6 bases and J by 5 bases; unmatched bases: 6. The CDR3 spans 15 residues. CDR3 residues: CASSPSGGAEDTQYF. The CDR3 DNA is TGTGCCAGCAGCCCTAGCGGGGGGGCTGAAGATACGCAGTATTTT.

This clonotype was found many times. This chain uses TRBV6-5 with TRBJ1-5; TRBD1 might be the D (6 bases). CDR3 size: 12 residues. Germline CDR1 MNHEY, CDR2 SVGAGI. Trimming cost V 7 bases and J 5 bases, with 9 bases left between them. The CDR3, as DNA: TGTGCCAGCAAACAGGGAGATCAGCCCCAGCATTTT. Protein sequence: CASKQGDQPQHF.

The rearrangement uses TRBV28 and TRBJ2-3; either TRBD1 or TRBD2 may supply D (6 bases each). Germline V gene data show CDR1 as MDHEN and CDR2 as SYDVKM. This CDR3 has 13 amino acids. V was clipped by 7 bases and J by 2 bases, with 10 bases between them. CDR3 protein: CASNRDSTDTQYF. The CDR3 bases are TGTGCCAGCAACAGGGACTCCACAGATACGCAGTATTTT.

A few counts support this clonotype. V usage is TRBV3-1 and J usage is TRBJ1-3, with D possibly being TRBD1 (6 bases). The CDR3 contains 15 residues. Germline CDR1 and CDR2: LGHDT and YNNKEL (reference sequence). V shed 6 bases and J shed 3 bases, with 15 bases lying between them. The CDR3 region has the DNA TGTGCCAGCAGTCCCAGGGGAAAAATTGGAAACACCATATATTTT. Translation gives CASSPRGKIGNTIYF.

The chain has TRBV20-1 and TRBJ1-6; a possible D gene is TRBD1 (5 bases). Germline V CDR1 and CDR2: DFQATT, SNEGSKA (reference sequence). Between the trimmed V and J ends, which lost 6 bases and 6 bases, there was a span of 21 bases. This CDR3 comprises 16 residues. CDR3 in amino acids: CSAPPGEGRVNSPLHF. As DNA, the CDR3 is TGCAGTGCCCCCCCCGGTGAGGGACGGGTTAATTCACCCCTCCACTTT.

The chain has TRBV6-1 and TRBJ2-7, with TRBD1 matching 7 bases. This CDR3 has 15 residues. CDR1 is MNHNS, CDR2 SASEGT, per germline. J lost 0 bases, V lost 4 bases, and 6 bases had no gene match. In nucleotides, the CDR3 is TGTGCCAGCAGTGCTCTGACAGGGAGCTCCTACGAGCAGTACTTC. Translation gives CASSALTGSSYEQYF.

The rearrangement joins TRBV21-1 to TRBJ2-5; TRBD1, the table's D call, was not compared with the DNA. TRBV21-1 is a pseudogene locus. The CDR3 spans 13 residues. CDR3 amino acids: CASRQDWEETQYF. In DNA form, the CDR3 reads TGTGCCAGCCGCCAGGACTGGGAAGAGACCCAGTACTTC.

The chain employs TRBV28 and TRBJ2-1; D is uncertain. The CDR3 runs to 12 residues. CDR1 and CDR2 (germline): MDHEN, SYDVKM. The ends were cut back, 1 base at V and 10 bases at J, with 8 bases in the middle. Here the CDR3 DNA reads TGTGCCAGCAGTTTATTTCTGGGAGAGCAGTTCTTC. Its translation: CASSLFLGEQFF.

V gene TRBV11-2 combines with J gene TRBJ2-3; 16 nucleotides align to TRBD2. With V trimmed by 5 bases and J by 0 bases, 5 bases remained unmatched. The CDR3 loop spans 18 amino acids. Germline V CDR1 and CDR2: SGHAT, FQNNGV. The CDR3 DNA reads TGTGCCAGCAGCCGGGGACTAGCGGGAGGGCTTAGCACAGATACGCAGTATTTT. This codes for CASSRGLAGGLSTDTQYF.

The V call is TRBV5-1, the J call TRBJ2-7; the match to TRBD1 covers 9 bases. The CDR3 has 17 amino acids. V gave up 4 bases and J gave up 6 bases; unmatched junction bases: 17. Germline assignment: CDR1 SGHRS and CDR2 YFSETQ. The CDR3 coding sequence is TGCGCCAGCAGCAAGAGGACAGGGGCCCTCTCCTCCGGCGAGCAGTACTTC. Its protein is CASSKRTGALSSGEQYF.

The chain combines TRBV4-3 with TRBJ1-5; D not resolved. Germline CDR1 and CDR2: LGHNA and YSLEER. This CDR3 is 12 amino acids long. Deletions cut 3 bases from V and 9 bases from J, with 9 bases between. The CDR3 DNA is TGCGCCAGCAGCCACTCTTTGCCGCCCCAGCATTTT. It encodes CASSHSLPPQHF.

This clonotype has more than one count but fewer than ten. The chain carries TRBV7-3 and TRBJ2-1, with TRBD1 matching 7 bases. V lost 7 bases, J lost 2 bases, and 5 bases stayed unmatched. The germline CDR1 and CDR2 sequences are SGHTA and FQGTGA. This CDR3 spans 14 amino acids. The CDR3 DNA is TGTGCCAGCAACTCCGACAGGGCCTACAATGAGCAGTTCTTC. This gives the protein CASNSDRAYNEQFF. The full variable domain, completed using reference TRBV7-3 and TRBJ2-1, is GAGVSQTPSNKVTEKGKYVELRCDPISGHTALYWYRQSLGQGPEFLIYFQGTGAADDSGLPNDRFFAVRPEGSVSTLKIQRTERGDSAVYLCASNSDRAYNEQFFGPGTRLTVL.

CDR3 in amino acids: CASSEAGQGAEAFF. DNA for the CDR3: TGTGCCAGCAGTGAAGCGGGACAGGGAGCTGAAGCTTTCTTT. The rearrangement uses TRBV2 and TRBJ1-1, with TRBD1 matching over 9 bases. Trimming removed 0 bases from V and 6 bases from J; junction bases left unmatched: 2. CDR3 length: 14 residues. Germline V CDR1 and CDR2: SNHLY, FYNNEI.

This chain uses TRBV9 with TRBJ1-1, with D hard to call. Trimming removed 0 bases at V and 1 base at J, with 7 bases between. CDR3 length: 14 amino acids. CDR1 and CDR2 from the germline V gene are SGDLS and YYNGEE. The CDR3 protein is CASSVEVTNTEAFF. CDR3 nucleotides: TGTGCCAGCAGCGTAGAGGTAACGAACACTGAAGCTTTCTTT.

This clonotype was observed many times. CDR3: CASTGTSGNTGELFF. The CDR3 nucleotides are TGTGCCTCCACCGGGACTAGCGGGAACACCGGGGAGCTGTTTTTT. This sequence joins TRBV4-2 and TRBJ2-2, with 11 bases matching TRBD2. This CDR3 has 15 amino acids. V was clipped by 11 bases and J by 1 base; unmatched bases: 6. Germline assignment: CDR1 LGHNA and CDR2 YNFKEQ.

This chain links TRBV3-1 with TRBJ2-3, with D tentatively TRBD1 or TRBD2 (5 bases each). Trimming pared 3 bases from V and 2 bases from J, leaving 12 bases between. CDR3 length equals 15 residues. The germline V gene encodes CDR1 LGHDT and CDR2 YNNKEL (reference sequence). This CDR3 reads CASSHRWDHTDTQYF. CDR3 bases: TGTGCCAGCAGCCACCGCTGGGACCACACAGATACGCAGTATTTT.

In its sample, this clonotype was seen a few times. CDR3 protein: CASSIDRKYGYTF. For the CDR3, the DNA is TGTGCCAGCAGCATTGACAGGAAATATGGCTACACCTTC. V usage is TRBV7-9 and J usage is TRBJ1-2, with D possibly TRBD1 on 6 matching bases. The CDR3 extends over 13 amino acids. Trimming took 5 bases from V and 5 from J, leaving 12 bases between them. In germline, CDR1 is SEHNR, CDR2 FQNEAQ (reference sequence).